One and the same sample provided the 21 T cell receptor beta chains below, sequenced in a study of CD8 T cells in ankylosing spondylitis. A single record per CDR3 protein comes from TCRdb applying MiXCR to the 5' RACE reads. Among roughly 230,000 distinct CDR3 sequences listed, more than 15% were seen once. The sequenced material came from blood, either unsorted or a sorted T cell fraction (not recorded which). These receptors came from a male donor with ankylosing spondylitis or in good health (not recorded which).

This clonotype was seen a handful of times. This chain joins TRBV27 and TRBJ2-1, with 13 bases identical to TRBD2. The CDR3 runs to 16 residues. V was clipped by 8 bases and J by 4 bases; unmatched bases: 8. Germline assignment: CDR1 MNHEY and CDR2 SMNVEV (reference sequence). Here the CDR3 reads CASGQPGLAGYNEQFF. The CDR3 nucleotides read TGTGCCAGCGGTCAACCGGGACTAGCGGGATACAATGAGCAGTTCTTC.

Comments on this clonotype: The germline gene is not matched at one end of the junction; a read error may be the cause. The V call is TRBV29-1, the J call TRBJ2-7, with 7 bases that match TRBD1. The CDR3 is 14 amino acids. CDR1 is SQVTM, CDR2 ANQGSEA, per germline. CDR3 sequence: CSVEGTEEAYEQYF. The CDR3 DNA follows: TGCAGCGTCGAAGGGACAGAAGAAGCCTACGAGCAGTACTTC.

The chain employs TRBV6-5 and TRBJ1-6, with 7 bases aligning to TRBD1. CDR1 is MNHEY and CDR2 is SVGAGI in the germline V gene. This CDR3 region has 16 residues. V was clipped by 4 bases and J by 2 bases; unmatched bases: 5. As DNA, the CDR3 is TGTGCCAGCAGTTCCCCTGGGACAGCCTATAATTCACCCCTCCACTTT. Amino acid sequence: CASSSPGTAYNSPLHF.

The chain uses TRBV7-9 and TRBJ2-7; possibly TRBD2 for D (6 bases). The CDR3 covers 14 residues. Germline V gives CDR1 SEHNR, CDR2 FQNEAQ (reference sequence). The V end was cut by 6 bases, the J end by 2 bases, with 14 bases between. The CDR3 loop reads CASSMEGRPYEQYF. The CDR3 region has the DNA TGTGCCAGCAGTATGGAGGGGAGGCCCTACGAGCAGTACTTC.

The CDR3 loop reads CSARGREYSTDTQYF. In DNA, the CDR3 is TGCAGTGCTAGAGGCAGGGAATACAGCACAGATACGCAGTATTTT. J is TRBJ2-3 and V is TRBV20-1; D is possibly TRBD1 (5 bases). The V gene lost 1 base and the J gene lost 0 bases, with 11 bases spanning the gap. CDR3 length: 15 amino acids. Germline V CDR1 and CDR2: DFQATT, SNEGSKA (reference sequence).

The chain recombines TRBV20-1 with TRBJ2-1; D is unresolved. CDR3 length: 15 residues. V lost 3 bases and J lost 0, with 12 bases in between. The germline CDR1 and CDR2 sequences are DFQATT and SNEGSKA (reference sequence). CDR3 region: CSASWADYSYNEQFF. CDR3 nucleotide sequence: TGCAGTGCTAGTTGGGCGGATTACTCCTACAATGAGCAGTTCTTC.

The chain couples TRBV9 to TRBJ2-3; D remains unclear. Germline V gene data show CDR1 as SGDLS and CDR2 as YYNGEE. Trimming left V 0 bases short and J 2 bases short, with 7 bases between. The CDR3 runs to 14 residues. The CDR3 DNA sequence: TGTGCCAGCAGCGTAGATGTCCACACAGATACGCAGTATTTT. It specifies CASSVDVHTDTQYF.

The chain recombines TRBV6-5 with TRBJ2-5; possible D gene TRBD1, 5 bases. CDR1 is MNHEY and CDR2 is SVGAGI in the germline V gene. V lost 5 bases, J lost 4 bases, and 17 bases lay in between. The CDR3 contains 15 residues. CDR3: CASSQSRAQGETQYF. Written as DNA, the CDR3 is TGTGCCAGCAGTCAGTCGAGAGCCCAGGGAGAGACCCAGTACTTC.

The DNA for the CDR3 is TGTGCCAGCAGTGTTCTAGCGAGCTCCTACGAGCAGTACTTC. Its protein product is CASSVLASSYEQYF. The chain has TRBV9 and TRBJ2-7; possible D gene TRBD2, 6 bases. V was trimmed by 5 bases and J by 0 bases, leaving 12 bases between them. Per germline, CDR1 SGDLS and CDR2 YYNGEE. The CDR3 sequence is 14 residues long.

The J gene is TRBJ2-1, the V gene TRBV20-1; 9 nucleotides match TRBD1. The CDR3 is 14 amino acids. Germline trimming cut 4 bases from V and 6 bases from J; bases unmatched to any gene: 7. Germline V CDR1 and CDR2: DFQATT, SNEGSKA (reference sequence). CDR3 in amino acids: CSANTGGVGNEQFF. CDR3 DNA: TGCAGTGCTAACACAGGGGGCGTAGGCAATGAGCAGTTCTTC.

The table lists this clonotype with many counts. The chain combines TRBV4-2 with TRBJ1-5; D call uncertain. The V end was cut by 4 bases, the J end by 6 bases, with 10 bases between. The V gene's germline CDR1 is LGHNA and CDR2 YNFKEQ. There are 13 residues in the CDR3. The CDR3 is CASSLHTGQPQHF. In DNA, the CDR3 is TGTGCCAGCAGCCTACACACGGGTCAGCCCCAGCATTTT.

This clonotype was found a few times. The chain employs TRBV11-1 and TRBJ1-2; no clear D gene. CDR1 and CDR2 (germline): SGHAT, FQDESV (reference sequence). With 7 bases removed from V and 0 bases from J, the gap between germline ends came to 9 bases. This CDR3 spans 13 amino acids. The CDR3 sequence is CASTGRANYGYTF. CDR3 coding DNA: TGTGCCAGCACCGGGAGAGCTAACTATGGCTACACCTTC.

The V gene is TRBV24-1, the J gene TRBJ2-7; D perhaps matches TRBD1 (5 bases). Per germline, CDR1 KGHDR and CDR2 SFDVKD. The CDR3 is 13 amino acids. V was trimmed by 6 bases and J by 0 bases, leaving 8 bases between them. The CDR3 reads CATSTGSSYEQYF. The CDR3 DNA sequence: TGTGCCACCAGTACAGGTAGCTCCTACGAGCAGTACTTC.

This chain joins TRBV6-1 and TRBJ1-2; TRBD1 aligns across 7 bases. From germline, CDR1 is MNHNS and CDR2 SASEGT. Trimming removed 7 bases from V and 2 bases from J; junction bases left unmatched: 16. This CDR3 has 17 residues. As DNA, the CDR3 is TGTGCCAGCAAAGAAAGACCAGGGAAACAGGGGAACTATGGCTACACCTTC. Its protein product is CASKERPGKQGNYGYTF.

This clonotype was counted a few times. J is TRBJ2-7 and V is TRBV4-3, with D possibly being TRBD2 (7 bases). Trimming stripped 0 bases from V and 4 bases from J, with 22 bases between. This CDR3 has 18 residues. Germline-derived CDR1 and CDR2 are LGHNA and YSLEER. This chain's CDR3 is CASSQDRGLARERYEQYF. The CDR3 DNA reads TGCGCCAGCAGCCAAGATCGGGGGCTAGCGCGGGAGCGGTACGAGCAGTACTTC.

This chain connects TRBV6-2 or TRBV6-3 to TRBJ2-1; 8 positions agree with TRBD2. The J segment lost 1 base and the V segment lost 2 bases, leaving 4 bases of the junction unmatched. From germline, CDR1 is MNHEY and CDR2 SVGEGT. The CDR3 consists of 16 residues. CDR3 nucleotide sequence: TGTGCCAGCAGTTACACGGGACTAGGATCCTACAATGAGCAGTTCTTC. Protein: CASSYTGLGSYNEQFF.

There are a few counts of this clonotype. This chain connects TRBV7-8 to TRBJ1-1; D not certain. Trimming cost V 1 base and J 1 base, with 7 bases left between them. CDR1 SGHVS and CDR2 FQNEAQ come from the germline V gene. The CDR3 loop spans 14 amino acids. As DNA, the CDR3 is TGTGCCAGCAGCTTAGGGGTAGCGAACACTGAAGCTTTCTTT. Its translation is CASSLGVANTEAFF.

The chain recombines TRBV20-1 with TRBJ2-1, with TRBD2 matching 8 bases. The CDR3 contains 15 residues. The ends lost 0 bases at V and 2 bases at J; junction bases unmatched: 3. Germline V CDR1 and CDR2: DFQATT, SNEGSKA (reference sequence). The CDR3 DNA reads as TGCAGTGCTAGAGAAAGCGGGAGTCCCTACAATGAGCAGTTCTTC. Its translation is CSARESGSPYNEQFF.

The rearrangement joins TRBV12-3 or TRBV12-4 to TRBJ1-1; D remains unclear. The ends were cut back, 3 bases at V and 6 bases at J, with 5 bases in the middle. This CDR3 has 11 residues. The CDR3 nucleotides read TGTGCCAGCAGTTTCGGCCCTGAAGCTTTCTTT. Protein product: CASSFGPEAFF.

This clonotype was seen a few times. The CDR3 spells CASSFGGAVTGELFF. Written as DNA, the CDR3 is TGTGCCAGCAGTTTTGGGGGCGCGGTTACCGGGGAGCTGTTTTTT. The chain recombines TRBV12-3 or TRBV12-4 with TRBJ2-2; tentatively, D is TRBD1 (6 bases). Trimming pared 3 bases from V and 5 bases from J, leaving 13 bases between. The CDR3 sequence is 15 residues long.

This clonotype was seen only a few times. CDR3: CASSQEGGDRSEKLFF. As DNA, the CDR3 is TGTGCCAGCAGCCAAGAGGGCGGGGACAGGAGTGAAAAACTGTTTTTT. This sequence joins TRBV4-2 and TRBJ1-4; 8 positions match TRBD1. CDR3 length: 16 residues. The trim removed 0 bases at V and 7 bases at J, leaving 7 bases unmatched. The germline gives CDR1 LGHNA, CDR2 YNFKEQ.